Below are 5 T cell receptor beta chains sequenced from a single sample in a study of cytomegalovirus exposure and HLA in healthy donors. Primers for the PCR totalled 60 Vbeta and 13 Jbeta. Sequencing used immunoSEQ multiplex PCR; TCRdb keeps in-frame clones, though not all of them. This table has about 140,000 clones, almost 85% appearing once. The sample was PBMCs. These receptors originate from a man aged 30 to 39 in good health and CMV-seropositive.

This chain uses TRBV5-1 with TRBJ1-2, with a tentative D call TRBD1 (5 bases). The CDR3 spans 13 residues. Deletions cut 0 bases from V and 6 bases from J, with 9 bases between. Germline V gene data show CDR1 as SGHRS and CDR2 as YFSETQ. In DNA, the CDR3 is TGCGCCAGCAGCTTGGAAGGGGTCGATGGCTACACCTTC. Translating gives CASSLEGVDGYTF.

This clone has only a few counts. This chain joins TRBV7-9 and TRBJ2-1, with 7 bases aligning to TRBD1. The V gene's germline CDR1 is SEHNR and CDR2 FQNEAQ (reference sequence). V dropped 5 bases and J dropped 6; count of bases not matched to a gene: 10. The CDR3 has 15 amino acids. The CDR3 protein is CASSTRTGFSNEQFF. CDR3 DNA: TGTGCCAGCAGCACCCGGACAGGATTTTCCAATGAGCAGTTCTTC.

This clone has just a few counts. This chain joins TRBV6-5 and TRBJ2-7; 11 bases line up with TRBD1. Germline loops: CDR1 MNHEY, CDR2 SVGAGI. The V gene end was trimmed by 4 bases and the J gene end by 2 bases; junction bases not matched to a gene: 1. The CDR3 has 14 amino acids. The CDR3 DNA reads TGTGCCAGCAGTTTGGGACAGGGGGCCTACGAGCAGTACTTC. This translates into CASSLGQGAYEQYF.

The CDR3 loop reads CASSEALDRAVNYGYTF. As DNA, the CDR3 is TGTGCCAGCAGTGAAGCGCTAGACAGGGCGGTTAACTATGGCTACACCTTC. This sequence joins TRBV6-1 and TRBJ1-2, with 7 bases matching TRBD1. J was trimmed by 1 base and V by 0 bases; bases with no gene match: 8. This CDR3 comprises 17 residues. CDR1 is MNHNS, CDR2 SASEGT, per germline.

The V and J genes are TRBV7-9 and TRBJ2-2, with TRBD2 matching 12 bases. This CDR3 is built from 15 residues. Germline trimming cut 5 bases from V and 4 bases from J; bases unmatched to any gene: 2. Germline V gene data show CDR1 as SEHNR and CDR2 as FQNEAQ (reference sequence). CDR3 DNA: TGTGCCAGCAGCAGGACTAGCGGGGTCACCGGGGAGCTGTTTTTT. This translates into CASSRTSGVTGELFF.